Listed below are T cell receptor beta chains from one sample, sequenced in a study of CD8 T cells in Susac syndrome. MiXCR, run by TCRdb on the immunoSEQ multiplex PCR reads, gives a single entry per CDR3 protein. The data contain about 140,000 distinct CDR3 sequences, about 95% of them singletons. Sequencing was carried out using CD4+ T cells from PBMCs. The receptors stem from a human donor with multiple sclerosis. Both conserved end residues are part of each CDR3. D genes are given only for firm matches. Clone size, where shown, is once, few, many, or a class for clones that have expanded.

d_gene,v_gene,abundance,len,j_gene,CDR3nt,CDR3aa
NA,TRBV23-1,NA,16,TRBJ1-2,TGCGCCAGCAGTCAAGAGGCGGGGCCAGCTAACTATGGCTACACCTTC,CASSQEAGPANYGYTF
NA,TRBV6-2/TRBV6-3,NA,11,TRBJ2-1,TGTGCCAGCAGTTCACGAAATGAGCAGTTCTTC,CASSSRNEQFF
NA,TRBV20-1,once,16,TRBJ1-3,TGCAGTGCTAGAACGAGGGACACTTACTCTGGAAACACCATATATTTT,CSARTRDTYSGNTIYF
NA,TRBV20-1,NA,12,TRBJ1-4,TGCAGTGCTAGAGAGGATGGGGGAAAACTGTTTTTT,CSAREDGGKLFF
TRBD1,TRBV29-1,NA,15,TRBJ1-2,TGCAGCGTTGATGGGGGGACAGGGAAAGGCTATGGCTACACCTTC,CSVDGGTGKGYGYTF
TRBD2,TRBV6-2/TRBV6-3,NA,17,TRBJ2-1,TGTGCCAGCAGTTACTCGGGTAGCGGGGGGGTCTACAATGAGCAGTTCTTC,CASSYSGSGGVYNEQFF
TRBD1,TRBV7-8,NA,19,TRBJ1-1,TGTGCCAGCAGCATCTCGGGGTACGGGACAGGGGGTATGAACACTGAAGCTTTCTTT,CASSISGYGTGGMNTEAFF
NA,TRBV24-1,NA,15,TRBJ2-1,TGTGCCTCGTCCGTCGGGGCGGCGACCTACAATGAGCAGTTCTTC,CASSVGAATYNEQFF
NA,TRBV18,few,11,TRBJ2-5,TGTGCCAGCAGCCCCGGAGAGACCCAGTACTTC,CASSPGETQYF
NA,TRBV29-1,NA,12,TRBJ2-2,TGCAGCGTTGAAGATGGGGGAAAGGAGCTGTTTTTT,CSVEDGGKELFF
NA,TRBV5-1,NA,15,TRBJ2-1,TGCGCCAGCAGCTTGTACACTAGCCCACCCAATGAGCAGTTCTTC,CASSLYTSPPNEQFF
NA,TRBV2,NA,13,TRBJ1-2,TGTGCCAGCAGCTCAGGGGCGCCCCTAGGCTACACCTTC,CASSSGAPLGYTF
TRBD1,TRBV20-1,NA,15,TRBJ1-6,TGCAGTGCTAGAGGCTCCGGGACAGCCAATTCACCCCTCCACTTT,CSARGSGTANSPLHF
NA,TRBV18,NA,13,TRBJ1-1,TGTGCCAGCTCACGACAAGAAAACACTGAAGCTTTCTTT,CASSRQENTEAFF
NA,TRBV18,few,13,TRBJ1-1,TGTGCCAGCTCACGGCAAGGTGACACTGAAGCTTTCTTT,CASSRQGDTEAFF
NA,TRBV24-1,NA,14,TRBJ2-1,TGTGCCACCAGTGCCCCACAGCGGTACAATGAGCAGTTCTTC,CATSAPQRYNEQFF
NA,TRBV28,once,16,TRBJ1-6,TGTGCCAGCCGCGCCCCAAGAATCCTCTATAATTCACCCCTCCACTTT,CASRAPRILYNSPLHF
NA,TRBV4-2,NA,12,TRBJ1-3,TGTGCCAGCAGCAGTCCTGGAAACACCATATATTTT,CASSSPGNTIYF
NA,TRBV18,once,14,TRBJ2-7,TGTGCCAGCTCACTCTTCGAGGGGGCCTACGAGCAGTACTTC,CASSLFEGAYEQYF
NA,TRBV28,NA,13,TRBJ1-5,TGTGCCAGCAGTTGGGGGGGAGGTCAGCCCCAGCATTTT,CASSWGGGQPQHF
NA,TRBV21-1,NA,15,TRBJ2-5,TGTGCCAGCAGCAAAGCGGACCCGGGGCTGGAGACCCAGTACTTC,CASSKADPGLETQYF
TRBD1,TRBV9,NA,16,TRBJ1-2,TGTGCCAGCAGCCAGGCAGGGGGCAGTTTGGCCTATGGCTACACCTTC,CASSQAGGSLAYGYTF
NA,TRBV27,NA,16,TRBJ2-7,TGTGCCAGCAGGCATCAGGCTACGGGGAGCGACTACGAGCAGTACTTC,CASRHQATGSDYEQYF
TRBD1,TRBV23-1,NA,20,TRBJ2-3,TGCGCCAGCAGTCAAACGCCCCCGGGACAGGGAGGACTTAGCACAGATACGCAGTATTTT,CASSQTPPGQGGLSTDTQYF
TRBD2,TRBV11-1,NA,16,TRBJ2-5,TGTGCCAGCAGCCAATGGACTAGCGGGTACCAAGAGACCCAGTACTTC,CASSQWTSGYQETQYF
NA,TRBV6-5,NA,16,TRBJ2-1,TGTGCCAGCAGTTACAACCGGATTGTCTCCTACAATGAGCAGTTCTTC,CASSYNRIVSYNEQFF
TRBD2,TRBV20-1,NA,14,TRBJ2-1,TGCAGTGCTAGCCCGAGACTAGCGGGCAATGAGCAGTTCTTC,CSASPRLAGNEQFF
NA,TRBV11-2,NA,13,TRBJ2-7,TGTGCCAGCAGCGTTCGACTACTCTACGAGCAGTACTTC,CASSVRLLYEQYF
NA,TRBV21-1,NA,16,TRBJ2-3,TGTGCCAGCAGCAAAGCCCTAGTCGGAGACACAGATACGCAGTATTTT,CASSKALVGDTDTQYF
NA,TRBV6-5,once,15,TRBJ1-3,TGTGCCAGCAGTTACGATCGCGGGGATGGAAACACCATATATTTT,CASSYDRGDGNTIYF
TRBD1,TRBV29-1,NA,13,TRBJ2-3,TGCAGCCGAATCGGGACAGGGGGCTCGGGGCAGTATTTT,CSRIGTGGSGQYF
NA,TRBV20-1,NA,16,TRBJ1-5,TGCAGTGCTCGGATGGGGGCGGCCAACAGGAGGCAGCCCCAGCATTTT,CSARMGAANRRQPQHF
NA,TRBV29-1,NA,13,TRBJ2-3,TGCAGCGTTGCAAAAGAGGGCACAGATACGCAGTATTTT,CSVAKEGTDTQYF
NA,TRBV18,NA,13,TRBJ2-7,TGTGCCAGCTCACCGGGGACTGCCTACGAGCAGTACTTC,CASSPGTAYEQYF
TRBD2,TRBV28,NA,18,TRBJ2-3,TGTGCCAGCAGTTTACCCGGACTAGCGGGAGGGCGTGGAGATACGCAGTATTTT,CASSLPGLAGGRGDTQYF
NA,TRBV3-1,NA,16,TRBJ2-1,TGTGCCAGCAGCCATGGATATGGTAACAGGGCCAATGAGCAGTTCTTC,CASSHGYGNRANEQFF
NA,TRBV5-1,NA,16,TRBJ2-6,TGCGCCAGCAGCTTGGGGGCAGCCACTGGGGCCAACGTCCTGACTTTC,CASSLGAATGANVLTF
NA,TRBV23-1,NA,11,TRBJ1-3,TGCGCCAGCAGTCAGCTAAACACCATATATTTT,CASSQLNTIYF
NA,TRBV28,few,15,TRBJ1-3,TGTGCCAGCAGTCCGGGTCCATCTTCTGGAAACACCATATATTTT,CASSPGPSSGNTIYF
NA,TRBV29-1,NA,17,TRBJ2-6,TGCAGCGTTGAAGATCCCCCACGGGACTCTGGGGCCAACGTCCTGACTTTC,CSVEDPPRDSGANVLTF
NA,TRBV19,NA,16,TRBJ2-5,TGTGCCAGTAGTCAGCCGCCCACACGGGGACAAGAGACCCAGTACTTC,CASSQPPTRGQETQYF
NA,TRBV19,NA,16,TRBJ1-5,TGTGCCAGTAGTATAGCGCGGGGGCCCATGAATCAGCCCCAGCATTTT,CASSIARGPMNQPQHF
NA,TRBV12-3/TRBV12-4,NA,12,TRBJ1-2,TGTGCCAGCAGTTTATCCGACTATGGCTACACCTTC,CASSLSDYGYTF
NA,TRBV5-1,NA,14,TRBJ1-4,TGCGCCAGCAGCTTGGTCGCAGGGAGCGAAAAACTGTTTTTT,CASSLVAGSEKLFF
TRBD1,TRBV29-1,NA,15,TRBJ1-2,TGCAGCGTTGAAGTTCAGGGGGCGCGGTCCTATGGCTACACCTTC,CSVEVQGARSYGYTF
TRBD1,TRBV4-1,NA,15,TRBJ1-5,TGCGCCAGCAGCCAAATACAGGGGACCAATCAGCCCCAGCATTTT,CASSQIQGTNQPQHF
NA,TRBV6-2/TRBV6-3,NA,14,TRBJ2-1,TGTGCCAGCAGTTACTCGGACCTTAACAATGAGCAGTTCTTC,CASSYSDLNNEQFF
TRBD1,TRBV29-1,once,14,TRBJ2-3,TGCAGCGCGCAACGGGACAGGAGCACAGATACGCAGTATTTT,CSAQRDRSTDTQYF
NA,TRBV24-1,NA,15,TRBJ2-5,TGTGCCACCAGTGACCCTGACAGGTACCAAGAGACCCAGTACTTC,CATSDPDRYQETQYF
TRBD1,TRBV28,NA,16,TRBJ2-6,TGTGCCAGCACCAGGACAGGGCCCTCTGGGGCCAACGTCCTGACTTTC,CASTRTGPSGANVLTF
TRBD1,TRBV18,NA,14,TRBJ2-1,TGTGCCAGCTCACTGGACAGGGCAGGGAATGAGCAGTTCTTC,CASSLDRAGNEQFF
NA,TRBV28,NA,14,TRBJ1-1,TGTGCCAGCAGTGGGCCCCCCAGAGCGGCTGAAGCTTTCTTT,CASSGPPRAAEAFF